Below, 2 T cell receptor beta chains from the same sample are listed, as sequenced in a study of sequential checkpoint blockade in melanoma. Assay used: immunoSEQ multiplex PCR; TCRdb lists only in-frame clones, some missing. The sample has around 41,000 clones; 86% are singletons. Treatment in this sample: randomized to nivolumab then ipilimumab (arm A) or the reverse (arm B). Sequenced material: CD8+ T cells sorted from blood (inferred from file names), taken from a patient given nivolumab and ipilimumab in sequence. The receptors shown here come from a human donor with melanoma.

The J gene is TRBJ1-5, the V gene TRBV7-8; 11 nucleotides agree with TRBD1. The germline CDR1 and CDR2 sequences are SGHVS and FQNEAQ. The V gene end was trimmed by 1 base and the J gene end by 1 base; junction bases not matched to a gene: 6. This CDR3 has 18 residues. The CDR3 coding sequence is TGTGCCAGCAGCTTAGTTAGGACAGGGGGCATAAGCAATCAGCCCCAGCATTTT. Residues: CASSLVRTGGISNQPQHF.

V gene TRBV2 combines with J gene TRBJ2-5, with D possibly matching TRBD1 (5 bases). Per germline, CDR1 SNHLY and CDR2 FYNNEI. The ends were cut back, 1 base at V and 3 bases at J, with 12 bases in the middle. This CDR3 has 15 residues. CDR3 residues: CASSEVSGFEETQYF. The DNA of the CDR3 is TGTGCCAGCAGTGAAGTTTCAGGGTTCGAAGAGACCCAGTACTTC.